Described below is a single T cell receptor beta chain sequence and its context. Its antigen is still unknown. The time point is: week 5, during vaccination. Topical imiquimod accompanied each vaccine dose, which consisted of 300 ug of mutant IDH1 20-mer peptide. TCRdb keeps only in-frame clones here, not all; method: immunoSEQ multiplex PCR. The table records roughly 40,000 clones, approximately 89% of them present only once. Trimming took 2 bases from V and 5 from J, leaving 18 bases between them. Germline CDR1 is WNHNN and CDR2 is SYGVQD (reference sequence). This CDR3 has 16 amino acids. The data are from a study of a mutant IDH1 vaccine in newly diagnosed glioma. Study summary: Sex distribution of treated patients was around 62% male and roughly 40% female; mean age was around 40 years. Patients arrived already treated with radiotherapy, temozolomide, or both, most having had both.

This clonotype was sampled from a man over 45 with glioma. The specimen comprised PBMCs, sampled from a glioma patient whose treatment included an IDH1 peptide vaccine. This chain links TRBV10-1 with TRBJ2-5, with unresolved D. In nucleotides, the CDR3 is TGCGCCAGCAGTGAGCGGGCCGCAAACCCTAGGGAGACCCAGTACTTC. The encoded protein is CASSERAANPRETQYF.